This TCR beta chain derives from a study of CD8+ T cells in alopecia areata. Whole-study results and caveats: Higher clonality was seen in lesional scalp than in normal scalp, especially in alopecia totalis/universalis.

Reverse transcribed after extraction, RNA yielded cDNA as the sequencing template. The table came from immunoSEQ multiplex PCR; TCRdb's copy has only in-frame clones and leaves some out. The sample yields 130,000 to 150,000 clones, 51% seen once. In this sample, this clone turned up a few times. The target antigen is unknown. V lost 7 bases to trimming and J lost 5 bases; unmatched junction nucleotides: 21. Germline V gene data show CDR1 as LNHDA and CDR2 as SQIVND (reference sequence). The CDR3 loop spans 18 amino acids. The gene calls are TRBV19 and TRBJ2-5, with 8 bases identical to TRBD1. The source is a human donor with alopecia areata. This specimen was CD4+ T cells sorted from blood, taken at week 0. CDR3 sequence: CASTRGARQGSLGETQYF. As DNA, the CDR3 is TGTGCCAGTACGCGGGGCGCCCGACAGGGGTCCCTCGGGGAGACCCAGTACTTC.